This paragraph covers one T cell receptor (beta chain) sequence. This receptor's antigen is unknown. No base quality information exists; no much larger clone differs at one position. The CDR3 regions of human TCRbeta chains were analyzed by immunosequencing. In the paper's pipeline: TCRs in the repertoires were matched against a reference library of SARS-CoV-2-specific TCRs that had been generated with the MIRA antigen-specificity platform. Breadth was defined as the fraction of unique TCRs that were SARS-CoV-2-associated, and depth was defined as the fraction of total T cells that were SARS-CoV-2-associated. Using the MIRA data, each spike-specific TCR was mapped to the spike region that the TCR reacts to and placed in a CD4 or CD8 class. Log10-transformed breadth and depth values were compared by one-way ANOVA with Sidak's multiple comparisons tests. TCRdb retrieved this table from immuneACCESS and kept in-frame rearrangements only. Not all clones are present; in checked studies, unresolved V genes account for under half, and no reason is known for the remainder. V, J and clone size were drawn from that table, and D and trimming were deduced from the DNA. The sample profile shows 40,000 to 45,000 clones; 75% to 85% of them were found once. 52% of the sample rests with the top ten.

This sample stems from a study of T cell responses to AZD1222 COVID-19 vaccine (dated by TCRdb to the early 2020s). A note on the overall study: Because spike-specific TCR depth and breadth did not differ between the two schedules, AZD1222 recipients who got a second dose at roughly 4 weeks were pooled with those who got a second dose at roughly 12 weeks. TCR sequencing covered about 230 trial participants: approximately 200 given two doses of AZD1222 and 26 given two doses of MenACWY control vaccine. Trial participants were enrolled by age into 18-55, 56-69 and 70-plus year subgroups, with about 150, 27 and 61 TCR-sequenced participants respectively.

The time point label on this specimen signifies: baseline before first vaccination. The vaccinee samples were drawn from two UK trials, COV001 and COV002, one of which was a single-blind randomized controlled phase 2/3 trial testing AZD1222 (ChAdOx1 nCoV-19) in healthy adults. For TCRbeta chain sequencing, PBMC samples were collected from trial participants at day 0 and at day 28 after the second dose. Study-wide conclusions, independent of this receptor: Epitopes outside the regions mutated in the B.1.351 and B.1.1.7 variants were reportedly recognized by nearly half of the unique spike-specific TCRs. Conclusions about previously exposed vaccinees were limited because only a handful of AZD1222 recipients were SARS-CoV-2 seropositive at baseline. Participants were mostly white British and included more females than males, and it was suggested by the authors that clonal diversity may have been underestimated. The 56-69-year group was small, and its depth increase did not reach significance, likely because of low power. Because no samples from the day 14 peak response were available, repertoires could be characterized only after the peak T cell response. After two AZD1222 doses, spike-specific TCR breadth and depth were significantly higher than at day 0 and than in MenACWY recipients. Vaccine-associated CD4 TCRs spanned the whole spike protein, with dominant responses in regions 160-218 and 743-854.

Trimming removed 6 bases from V and 1 base from J; the gene matches leave 8 bases unexplained. From the germline V gene, CDR1 is MNHEY and CDR2 is SVGEGT. The CDR3 has 15 amino acids, counting the end cysteine and phenylalanine. Only the CDR3 DNA is retained, 45 bases long and in frame from the first base. The chain is encoded by TRBV6-2 or TRBV6-3 joined to TRBJ2-7; TRBD1 matches 8 bases in the middle. Here the sequenced sample was peripheral blood, taken on day 0 of AZD1222 vaccination. The clonotype originates from an adult in good health. The CDR3 region reads CASSPDRGKSYEQYF. The bases read TGTGCCAGCAGCCCCGACAGGGGTAAGTCCTACGAGCAGTACTTC.